This TCR beta chain was recovered during a study of shared clonotypes between healthy human individuals (TCRdb year 2020). Regarding the study in general: The cohort comprised a couple of women and three men aged 18 to 49 years. To estimate repertoire size and how much clonotypes are shared between individuals, the study performed deep sequencing of blood TCR repertoires from five healthy adults. Different laboratories and diverse techniques were used to prepare libraries and sequence TCR repertoires, to increase sequencing depth and limit assay-specific biases. Each donor's leukapheresis produced roughly between about 0.8 and 8.9 billion PBMCs.

Taken from cysteine to phenylalanine, the CDR3 has 15 residues. Only the CDR3 DNA stays, 45 bases, in frame from base 1. V is reduced by 6 bases and J by 5 bases, leaving a spacing of 20 bases between them. For CDR1 and CDR2, the germline V gene lists MNHNS and SASEGT. A word on this clone: No cognate antigen has been identified for it. No much larger clonotype is one base removed from it; base qualities were not supplied.

Summary of the overall study and its limitations: Sampling was restricted to blood, and TCR repertoires in tissues likely differ from the TCR repertoires found in blood. Pairwise subsampling led to the expectation that sequencing depth would affect the degree of clonotype sharing among donors. The genetic and exposure-history diversity represented was limited by the small number of donors.

TCR CDR3 regions were amplified from genomic DNA by multiplex PCR using the deep immunoSEQ assay. For each cell subset, the extracted genomic DNA was distributed evenly across all wells of several immunoSEQ 96-well plates, and each plate served as one replicate. For unsorted PBMC, 250 to 300 ng of genomic DNA, equivalent to around 30,000 T cell genomes, went into each replicate PCR. Unsorted PBMC genomic DNA was sequenced across ten immunoSEQ deep assay plates. The purified libraries were quantified using a Qubit 3.0 fluorometer, sized with a Bioanalyzer 2100, and then quantified again using the KAPA Library Quantification kit. Every immunoSEQ 96-well plate was sequenced on a dedicated single-read 150-cycle Illumina NextSeq 550 flow cell. On the authors' methods: Because the immunoSEQ output included only junctional sequences and no quality scores, the filtering could not be the same as the filtering used for full-length reads. To assign V/J genes and CDR3, sequences were annotated against IMGT germline references using PyIR, a Python wrapper for IgBLAST v1.9. Any read was removed if the V/J assignment was weak (E-value above 1e-6), the CDR3 was missing, or the read contained stop codons, out-of-frame junctions, or ambiguous translated residues. A V3J clonotype was defined by an identical inferred V gene, J gene, and CDR3 amino acid sequence. The percentage overlap between two repertoires was calculated by dividing the number of shared unique clonotypes by the size of the smaller repertoire. Three approaches were used to assess repertoire richness: RTK rarefaction, the Chao1 estimator, and Recon v2.1 estimates of unobserved clonotypes. TCRdb stores this immuneACCESS table with in-frame sequences only. Part of the clones is absent; in the studies checked, under half of the shortfall reflects unresolved V genes, and no reason is known for the rest. The V and J calls and clone size come from that table; D and trimming were worked out from the DNA. The sample data list about half a million clones, and about 80% of these were observed just once. Of the sample, more than 10% falls within the top ten clones.

The donors were healthy, HIV-negative adults who had no recently reported acute infections or vaccinations. Every donor was a Caucasian adult living in Nashville, Tennessee, USA. In the unsorted samples, 87 million or so PBMCs were counted, and genomic DNA was extracted using the QIAamp DNA Blood Mini kit. Blood was collected by leukapheresis, and PBMCs were isolated by Ficoll-Histopaque density gradient centrifugation and then cryopreserved in liquid nitrogen vapor phase. The source material was PBMCs. The receptor was isolated from a middle-aged woman in good health. Some clones in this sample may be carry-over from other donors' samples. This receptor chain uses TRBV6-1 and TRBJ2-7, with TRBD1 as a weak D call on 7 bases. CDR3 loop: CASSRLGGTENEQYF. In nucleotides, the sequence is TGTGCCAGCAGCCGACTAGGTGGGACAGAAAACGAGCAGTACTTC.